Below are 10 T cell receptor beta chains sequenced from a single sample in a study of identical twins (dated by TCRdb to about 2016). The library was made by 5' RACE. Sequenced using an Illumina HiSeq 2000. The public reads were quality trimmed at Q25 with fastp and then assembled into clones with MiXCR by TCRdb, keeping productive beta chains. For every CDR3 protein sequence, its rows merge into one entry that carries the most common genes and DNA. The sample table holds about 900,000 distinct CDR3 sequences, of which roughly 12% were seen once. The ten top clones hold roughly 1.6% of the sample. These sequences were also reported in another study, on yellow fever vaccine responses in identical twins.

The sequenced material came from PBMCs. These receptors were taken from a woman aged 18-29 years in good health.

The chain couples TRBV28 to TRBJ2-7, with 8 bases aligning to TRBD2. This CDR3 contains 15 residues. The germline CDR1 and CDR2 sequences are MDHEN and SYDVKM. Trimming removed 5 bases from V and 2 bases from J; junction bases left unmatched: 8. The DNA for the CDR3 is TGTGCCAGCAGTCCACCGGGACTAGGAGCCTACGAGCAGTACTTC. Translated: CASSPPGLGAYEQYF.

The chain has TRBV29-1 and TRBJ2-1, with 9 bases fitting TRBD1. In germline, CDR1 is SQVTM, CDR2 ANQGSEA. The CDR3 runs to 14 residues. The V segment lost 1 base and the J segment 5 bases; nucleotides outside the gene matches: 3. CDR3 sequence (DNA): TGCAGCGTTGAAGCGGGACAGGGCAACAATGAGCAGTTCTTC. It codes for CSVEAGQGNNEQFF.

This clonotype was found a few times. This chain links TRBV12-3 or TRBV12-4 with TRBJ2-6; the D call may be TRBD1 or TRBD2 (5 bases each). V was shortened by 8 bases and J by 2 bases, with 7 bases between the two germline ends. This CDR3 is 13 amino acids long. The CDR3 nucleotides read TGTGCCAGCTGGGGGACTGGGGCCAACGTCCTGACTTTC. Its protein is CASWGTGANVLTF.

This clonotype was seen a few times. Here the CDR3 reads CASGLTGKGYTF. CDR3 DNA sequence: TGTGCCAGCGGGTTGACAGGGAAGGGCTACACCTTC. V and J are TRBV6-5 and TRBJ1-2; TRBD1 matches 7 bases. The CDR3 has 12 amino acids. The V and J ends lost 8 bases and 8 bases, in that order; junction bases with no gene match: 8. Germline V CDR1 and CDR2: MNHEY, SVGAGI.

This sequence joins TRBV14 and TRBJ2-4, with unresolved D. Trimming removed 3 bases from V and 14 bases from J, with 2 bases in between. The CDR3 sequence is 8 residues long. The germline V gene has CDR1 SGHDN and CDR2 FVKESK. The CDR3 sequence is CASSQKYF. As DNA, the CDR3 is TGTGCCAGCAGCCAGAAGTACTTC.

This clonotype appeared a few times. CDR3 region: CASSGTGGWTDTQYF. The CDR3 coding sequence is TGCGCCAGCAGTGGTACAGGGGGCTGGACAGATACGCAGTATTTT. This chain uses TRBV5-1 with TRBJ2-3, with TRBD1 identical over 9 bases. V shed 5 bases, J shed 3 bases, and the junction held 7 bases outside the gene matches. CDR1 and CDR2 from the germline V gene are SGHRS and YFSETQ. This CDR3 is 15 amino acids long.

This clonotype was observed a few times. This chain joins TRBV5-1 and TRBJ1-1; D might be TRBD1 (6 bases). Germline V gene data show CDR1 as SGHRS and CDR2 as YFSETQ. Deletions cut 2 bases from V and 4 bases from J, with 12 bases between. This CDR3 contains 14 residues. CDR3 sequence (DNA): TGCGCCAGCAGCTTTCGGGGGCTGCGCACTGAAGCTTTCTTT. It specifies CASSFRGLRTEAFF.

The CDR3 DNA reads TGTGCCAGCAGTCCGACGACAGGTACGAACACTGAAGCTTTCTTT. It encodes CASSPTTGTNTEAFF. The chain uses TRBV9 and TRBJ1-1; perhaps TRBD1 as D (6 bases). V dropped 5 bases and J dropped 1 base, with 15 bases sitting between them. This CDR3 spans 15 amino acids. Germline CDR1 SGDLS, CDR2 YYNGEE.

Many counts were recorded for this clonotype. The V gene is TRBV10-3, the J gene TRBJ2-5; D is unclear. Deletions cut 10 bases from V and 0 bases from J, with 6 bases between. The germline V gene has CDR1 ENHRY and CDR2 SYGVKD. The CDR3 is 11 amino acids. CDR3: CATLDQETQYF. The CDR3 DNA sequence: TGTGCCACCTTGGACCAAGAGACCCAGTACTTC.

The sample holds a few counts of this clonotype. The V and J genes are TRBV5-1 and TRBJ2-1; perhaps TRBD2 as D (7 bases). The CDR3 has 15 amino acids. V lost 0 bases and J lost 7, with 14 bases in between. Per the germline V gene, CDR1 is SGHRS and CDR2 is YFSETQ. The DNA for the CDR3 is TGCGCCAGCAGCTTGGACCGGGGGGCTCTGAATGAGCAGTTCTTC. Its protein is CASSLDRGALNEQFF. Combining the CDR3 with reference TRBV5-1 and TRBJ2-1 gives the whole variable domain KAGVTQTPRYLIKTRGQQVTLSCSPISGHRSVSWYQQTPGQGLQFLFEYFSETQRNKGNFPGRFSGRQFSNSRSEMNVSTLELGDSALYLCASSLDRGALNEQFFGPGTRLTVL.